This T cell receptor beta chain is from a study of blood T cell repertoires in COVID-19. Study-wide background: Material from acute and convalescent COVID-19 was sourced from the United States, Italy and Spain. T cells, B-cell-depleted T cells, or PBMCs supplied cDNA or gDNA.

This clone has a single count. Per the authors' pipeline: Nucleated cell counts were estimated from reference gene primer amplification. TCRdb keeps only in-frame clones here, not all; method: immunoSEQ multiplex PCR. That table furnishes V, J and clone size, whereas the DNA furnished D and trimming. The table includes 72,000 or so clones, 80% to 90% detected once. Sequencing was carried out using peripheral blood. This receptor was obtained from a man aged 45-65 years with active COVID-19.

CDR3 bases: TGTGCCAGCAGTTTCGGGACTAGCGCGAGCTCCTACAATGAGCAGTTCTTC. It specifies CASSFGTSASSYNEQFF. This chain joins TRBV6-2 or TRBV6-3 and TRBJ2-1; TRBD2 matches at 10 bases. CDR3 size: 17 residues. Germline assignment: CDR1 MNHEY and CDR2 SVGEGT. Losses at the gene ends were 4 bases for V and 0 bases for J; bases not matched to a gene: 6.